This T cell receptor (beta chain) emerged from a study of OX40 agonist ivuxolimab in advanced cancers. Study in general: Of mixed ages from roughly 23 to 85 and averaging about 56 years, the group was about 80% male. Prior anti-PD-1, anti-PD-L1 or anti-CTLA-4 therapy was allowed; approximately 41% had some.

The cohort excluded patients with autoimmune disease history or systemic immunosuppression. There are 15 residues in the CDR3. V trimming: 1 base; J trimming: 4 bases; junction bases outside the gene matches: 3. CDR1 LNHDA and CDR2 SQIVND come from the germline V gene (reference sequence). Profiling relied on immunoSEQ multiplex PCR, and the TCRdb table lists in-frame clones only, not all of them. The sample records just over 60,000 clones, approximately 92% being singletons. This TCR was sampled from an adult with an advanced solid tumor such as melanoma, head and neck, liver or kidney cancer. The material was CD4+ or CD8+ T cells sorted from blood, obtained in a trial of the OX40 agonist ivuxolimab. The V call is TRBV19, the J call TRBJ2-3, with 9 bases matching TRBD1. The CDR3 DNA is TGTGCCAGTAGTATAGCCCGGGACAGGGCAGATACGCAGTATTTT. It yields the protein CASSIARDRADTQYF.